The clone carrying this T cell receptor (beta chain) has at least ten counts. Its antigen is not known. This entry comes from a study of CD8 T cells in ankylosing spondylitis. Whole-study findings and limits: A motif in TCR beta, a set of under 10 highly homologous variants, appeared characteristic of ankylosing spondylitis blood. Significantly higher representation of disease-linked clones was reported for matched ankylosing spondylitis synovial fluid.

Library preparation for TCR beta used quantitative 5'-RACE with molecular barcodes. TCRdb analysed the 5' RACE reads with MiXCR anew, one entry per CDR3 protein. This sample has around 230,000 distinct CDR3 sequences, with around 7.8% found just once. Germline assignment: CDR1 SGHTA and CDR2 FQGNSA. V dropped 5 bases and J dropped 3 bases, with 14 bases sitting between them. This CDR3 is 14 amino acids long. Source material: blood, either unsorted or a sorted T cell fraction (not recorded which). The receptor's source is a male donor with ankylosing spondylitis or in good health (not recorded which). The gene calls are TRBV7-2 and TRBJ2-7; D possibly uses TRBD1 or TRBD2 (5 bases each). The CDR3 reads CASSERGPNYEQYF. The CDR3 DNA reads TGTGCCAGCAGCGAACGGGGACCGAACTACGAGCAGTACTTC. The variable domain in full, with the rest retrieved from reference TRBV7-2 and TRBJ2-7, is GAGVSQSPSNKVTEKGKDVELRCDPISGHTALYWYRQSLGQGLEFLIYFQGNSAPDKSGLPSDRFSAERTGGSVSTLTIQRTQQEDSAVYLCASSERGPNYEQYFGPGTRLTVT.